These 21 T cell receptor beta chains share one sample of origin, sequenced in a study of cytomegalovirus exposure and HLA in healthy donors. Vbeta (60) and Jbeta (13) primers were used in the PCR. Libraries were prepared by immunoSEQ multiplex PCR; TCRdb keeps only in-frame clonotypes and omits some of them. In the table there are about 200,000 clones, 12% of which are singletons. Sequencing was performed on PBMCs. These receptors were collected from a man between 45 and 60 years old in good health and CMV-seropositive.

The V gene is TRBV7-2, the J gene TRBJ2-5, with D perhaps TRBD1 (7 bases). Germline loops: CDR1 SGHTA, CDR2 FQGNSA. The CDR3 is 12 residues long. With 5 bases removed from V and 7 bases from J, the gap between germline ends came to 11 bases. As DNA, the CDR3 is TGTGCCAGCAGCAGGGGGCGGGGGACCCAGTACTTC. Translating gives CASSRGRGTQYF.

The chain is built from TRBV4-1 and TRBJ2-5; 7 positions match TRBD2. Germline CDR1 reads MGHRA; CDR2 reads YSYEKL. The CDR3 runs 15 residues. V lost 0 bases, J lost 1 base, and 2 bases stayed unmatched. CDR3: CASSQDGRGQETQYF. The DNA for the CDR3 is TGCGCCAGCAGCCAAGATGGGAGGGGCCAAGAGACCCAGTACTTC.

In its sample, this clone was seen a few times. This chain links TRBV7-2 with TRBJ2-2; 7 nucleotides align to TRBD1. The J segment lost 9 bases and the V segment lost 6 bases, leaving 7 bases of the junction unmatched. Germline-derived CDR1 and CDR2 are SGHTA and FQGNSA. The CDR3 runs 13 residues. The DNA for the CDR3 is TGTGCCAGCAGACGACAGGGTTCCCGGGAGCTGTTTTTT. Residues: CASRRQGSRELFF.

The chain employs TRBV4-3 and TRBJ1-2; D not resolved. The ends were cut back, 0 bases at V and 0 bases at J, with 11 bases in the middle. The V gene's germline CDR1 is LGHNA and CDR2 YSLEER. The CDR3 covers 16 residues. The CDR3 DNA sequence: TGCGCCAGCAGCCAAGATTTAGCCGCCTCTAACTATGGCTACACCTTC. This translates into CASSQDLAASNYGYTF.

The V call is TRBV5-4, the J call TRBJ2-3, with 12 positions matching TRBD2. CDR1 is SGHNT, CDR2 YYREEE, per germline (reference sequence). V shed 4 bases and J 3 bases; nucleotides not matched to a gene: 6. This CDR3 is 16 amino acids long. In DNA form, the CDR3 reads TGTGCCAGCAGCACACGACTAGCGGGGGATACAGATACGCAGTATTTT. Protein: CASSTRLAGDTDTQYF.

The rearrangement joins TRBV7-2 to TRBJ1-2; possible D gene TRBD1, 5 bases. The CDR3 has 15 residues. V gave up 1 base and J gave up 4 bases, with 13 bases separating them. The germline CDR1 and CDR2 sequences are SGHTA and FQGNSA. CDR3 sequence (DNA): TGTGCCAGCAGCTTAGGGCTGGGGCGTAGCTATGGCTACACCTTC. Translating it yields CASSLGLGRSYGYTF.

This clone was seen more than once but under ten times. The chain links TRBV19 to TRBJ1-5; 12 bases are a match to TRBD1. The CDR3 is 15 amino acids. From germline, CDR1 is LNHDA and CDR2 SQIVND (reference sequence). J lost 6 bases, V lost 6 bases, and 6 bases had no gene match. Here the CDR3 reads CASSAGTGGSQPQHF. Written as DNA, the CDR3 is TGTGCCAGTAGCGCCGGGACAGGGGGCTCTCAGCCCCAGCATTTT.

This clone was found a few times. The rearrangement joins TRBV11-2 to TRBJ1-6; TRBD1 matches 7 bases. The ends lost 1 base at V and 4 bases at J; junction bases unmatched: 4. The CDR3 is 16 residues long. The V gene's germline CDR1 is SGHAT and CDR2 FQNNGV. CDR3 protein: CASSLAATGYNSPLHF. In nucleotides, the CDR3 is TGTGCCAGCAGCTTAGCGGCGACAGGGTATAATTCACCCCTCCACTTT.

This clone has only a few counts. The CDR3 protein is CASSSTGHSEQFF. CDR3 sequence (DNA): TGTGCCAGCAGTTCGACAGGGCACTCTGAGCAGTTCTTC. The chain links TRBV6-6 to TRBJ2-1, with TRBD1 matching over 7 bases. Germline V CDR1 and CDR2: MNHNY, SVGAGI (reference sequence). J gave up 9 bases and V 4 bases, and 6 bases lay outside the gene matches. There are 13 residues in the CDR3.

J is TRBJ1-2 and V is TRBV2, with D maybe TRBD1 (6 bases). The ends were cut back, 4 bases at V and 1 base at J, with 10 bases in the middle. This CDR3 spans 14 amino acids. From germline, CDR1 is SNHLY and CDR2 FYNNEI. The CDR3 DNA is TGTGCCAGCAGTGGGGACACCGATAACTATGGCTACACCTTC. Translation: CASSGDTDNYGYTF.

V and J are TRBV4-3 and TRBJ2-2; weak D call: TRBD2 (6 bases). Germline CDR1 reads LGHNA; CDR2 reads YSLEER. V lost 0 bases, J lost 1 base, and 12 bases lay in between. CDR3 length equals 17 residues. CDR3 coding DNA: TGCGCCAGCAGCCAAGATCAGGTTAGCGGGAACACCGGGGAGCTGTTTTTT. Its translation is CASSQDQVSGNTGELFF.

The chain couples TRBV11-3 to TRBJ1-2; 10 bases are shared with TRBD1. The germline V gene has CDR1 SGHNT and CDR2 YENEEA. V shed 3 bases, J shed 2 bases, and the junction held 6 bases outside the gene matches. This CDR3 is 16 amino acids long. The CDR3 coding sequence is TGTGCCAGCAGCTTCAGACAGGGGGCAGGAAACTATGGCTACACCTTC. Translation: CASSFRQGAGNYGYTF.

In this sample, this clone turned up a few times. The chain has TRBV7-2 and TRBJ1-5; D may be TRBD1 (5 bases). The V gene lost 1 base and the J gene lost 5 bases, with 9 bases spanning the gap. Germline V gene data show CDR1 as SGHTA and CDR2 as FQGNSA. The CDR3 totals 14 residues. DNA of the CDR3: TGTGCCAGCAGCTTAGGGGAGGGGTATCAGCCCCAGCATTTT. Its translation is CASSLGEGYQPQHF.

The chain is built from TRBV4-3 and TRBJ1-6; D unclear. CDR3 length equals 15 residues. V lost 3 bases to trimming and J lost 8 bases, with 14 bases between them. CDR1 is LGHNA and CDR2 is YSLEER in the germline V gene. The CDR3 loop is CASSQPQGGDSPLHF. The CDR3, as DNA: TGCGCCAGCAGCCAGCCCCAAGGTGGAGATTCACCCCTCCACTTT.

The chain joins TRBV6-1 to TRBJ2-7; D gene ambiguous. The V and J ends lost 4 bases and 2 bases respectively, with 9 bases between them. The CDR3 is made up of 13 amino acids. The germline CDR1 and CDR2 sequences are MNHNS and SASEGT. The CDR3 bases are TGTGCCAGCAGTGTAGTAGCCCCCTACGAGCAGTACTTC. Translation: CASSVVAPYEQYF.

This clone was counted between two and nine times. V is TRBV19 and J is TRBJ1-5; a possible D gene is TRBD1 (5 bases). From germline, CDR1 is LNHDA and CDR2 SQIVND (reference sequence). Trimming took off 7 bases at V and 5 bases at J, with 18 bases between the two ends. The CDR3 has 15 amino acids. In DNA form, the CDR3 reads TGTGCCAGTACCTCCCTGCGGGGCTCGCATCAGCCCCAGCATTTT. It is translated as CASTSLRGSHQPQHF.

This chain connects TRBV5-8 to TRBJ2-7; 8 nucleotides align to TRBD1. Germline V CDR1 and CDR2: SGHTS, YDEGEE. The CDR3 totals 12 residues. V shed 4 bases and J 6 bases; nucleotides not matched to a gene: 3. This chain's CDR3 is CASSPRGREQYV. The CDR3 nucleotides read TGTGCCAGCAGCCCCAGGGGGCGCGAGCAGTACGTC.

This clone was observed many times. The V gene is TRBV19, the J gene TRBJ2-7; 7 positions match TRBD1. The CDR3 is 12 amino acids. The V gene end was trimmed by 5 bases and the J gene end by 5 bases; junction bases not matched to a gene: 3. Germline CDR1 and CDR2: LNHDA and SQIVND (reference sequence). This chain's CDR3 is CASSPDRDEQYV. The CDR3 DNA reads TGTGCCAGTAGTCCCGACAGGGACGAGCAGTACGTC.

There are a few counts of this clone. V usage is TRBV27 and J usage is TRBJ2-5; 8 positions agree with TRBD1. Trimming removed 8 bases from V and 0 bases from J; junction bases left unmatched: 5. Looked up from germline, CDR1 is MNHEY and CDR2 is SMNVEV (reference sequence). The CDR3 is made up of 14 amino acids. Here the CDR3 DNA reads TGTGCCAGCTGGACAGGGTTCAACCAAGAGACCCAGTACTTC. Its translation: CASWTGFNQETQYF.

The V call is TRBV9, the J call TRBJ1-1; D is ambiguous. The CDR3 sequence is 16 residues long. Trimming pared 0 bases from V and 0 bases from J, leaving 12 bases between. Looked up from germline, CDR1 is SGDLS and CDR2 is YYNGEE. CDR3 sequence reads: CASSVGRNLLNTEAFF. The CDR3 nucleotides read TGTGCCAGCAGCGTAGGGAGGAATCTACTGAACACTGAAGCTTTCTTT. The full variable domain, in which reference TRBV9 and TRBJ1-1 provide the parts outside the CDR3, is DSGVTQTPKHLITATGQRVTLRCSPRSGDLSVYWYQQSLDQGLQFLIQYYNGEERAKGNILERFSAQQFPDLHSELNLSSLELGDSALYFCASSVGRNLLNTEAFFGQGTRLTVV.

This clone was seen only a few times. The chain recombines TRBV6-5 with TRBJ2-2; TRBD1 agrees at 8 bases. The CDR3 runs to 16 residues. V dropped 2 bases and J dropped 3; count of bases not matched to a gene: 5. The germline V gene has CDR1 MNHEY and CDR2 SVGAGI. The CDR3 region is CASSYEQGADTGELFF. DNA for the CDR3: TGTGCCAGCAGTTACGAGCAGGGGGCGGACACCGGGGAGCTGTTTTTT.